This entry is about one TCR beta chain. The antigen is not known. The record originates from a study of cytomegalovirus exposure and HLA in healthy donors. Findings of the study overall: A likely sequencing artifact accounted for one observed cluster of highly shared sequence variants.

Primers included in the PCR were 60 Vbeta and 13 Jbeta primers. Profiling relied on immunoSEQ multiplex PCR, and the TCRdb table lists in-frame clones only, not all of them. This table holds over 150,000 clones, about 70% found once. The receptor comes from a man between 18 and 29 years old in good health and CMV-seronegative. Material for sequencing was PBMCs.

CDR3 in DNA: TGTGCCAGCAGCTTAGTCCGCCTAGCGGGAAGCACAGATACGCAGTATTTT. Amino acid sequence: CASSLVRLAGSTDTQYF. This chain links TRBV7-8 with TRBJ2-3, with 9 positions matching TRBD2. Unmatched junction bases numbered 5, after V lost 1 base and J lost 0 bases. Germline V gene data show CDR1 as SGHVS and CDR2 as FQNEAQ. CDR3 length: 17 amino acids.